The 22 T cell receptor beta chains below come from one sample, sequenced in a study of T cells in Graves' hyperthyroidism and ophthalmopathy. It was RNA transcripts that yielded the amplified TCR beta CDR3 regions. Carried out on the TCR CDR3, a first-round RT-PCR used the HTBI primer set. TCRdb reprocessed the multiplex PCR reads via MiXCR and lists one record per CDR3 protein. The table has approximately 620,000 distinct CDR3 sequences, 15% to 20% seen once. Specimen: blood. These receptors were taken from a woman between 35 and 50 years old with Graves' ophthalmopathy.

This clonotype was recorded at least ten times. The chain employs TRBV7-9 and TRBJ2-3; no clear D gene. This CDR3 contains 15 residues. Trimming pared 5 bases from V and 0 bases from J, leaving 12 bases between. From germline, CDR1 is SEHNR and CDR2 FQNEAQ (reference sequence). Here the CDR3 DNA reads TGTGCCAGCAGCCCAGGCCGTGACAGCACAGATACGCAGTATTTT. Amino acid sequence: CASSPGRDSTDTQYF.

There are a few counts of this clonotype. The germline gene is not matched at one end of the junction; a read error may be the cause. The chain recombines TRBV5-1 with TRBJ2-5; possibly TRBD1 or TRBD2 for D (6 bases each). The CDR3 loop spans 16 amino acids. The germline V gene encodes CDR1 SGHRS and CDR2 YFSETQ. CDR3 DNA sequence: TGCGCCAGCAGCTCGATATTACCTAGGGGGGAAGAGGCCCAGTACTTC. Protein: CASSSILPRGEEAQYF.

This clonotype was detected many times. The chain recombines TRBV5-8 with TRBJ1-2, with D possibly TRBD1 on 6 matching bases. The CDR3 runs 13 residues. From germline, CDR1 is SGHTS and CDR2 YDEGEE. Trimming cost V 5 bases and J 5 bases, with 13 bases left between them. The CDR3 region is CASSEDRKYGYTF. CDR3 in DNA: TGTGCCAGCAGTGAAGACAGGAAGTATGGCTACACCTTC.

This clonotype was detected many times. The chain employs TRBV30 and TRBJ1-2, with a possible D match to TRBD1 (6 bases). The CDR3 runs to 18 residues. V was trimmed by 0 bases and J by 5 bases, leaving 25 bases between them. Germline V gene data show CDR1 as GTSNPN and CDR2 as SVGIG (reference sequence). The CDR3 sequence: CAWSVPPRGQRVLYGYTF. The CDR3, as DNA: TGTGCCTGGAGTGTACCTCCCCGAGGACAGAGAGTCTTGTATGGCTACACCTTC.

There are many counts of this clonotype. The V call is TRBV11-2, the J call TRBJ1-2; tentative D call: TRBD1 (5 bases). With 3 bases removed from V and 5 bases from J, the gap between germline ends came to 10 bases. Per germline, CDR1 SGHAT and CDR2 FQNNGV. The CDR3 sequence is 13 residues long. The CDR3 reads CASSLTALYGYTF. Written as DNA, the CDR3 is TGTGCCAGCAGCTTGACAGCCCTTTATGGCTACACCTTC. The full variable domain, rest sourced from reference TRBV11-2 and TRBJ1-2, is EAGVAQSPRYKIIEKRQSVAFWCNPISGHATLYWYQQILGQGPKLLIQFQNNGVVDDSQLPKDRFSAERLKGVDSTLKIQPAKLEDSAVYLCASSLTALYGYTFGSGTRLTVV.

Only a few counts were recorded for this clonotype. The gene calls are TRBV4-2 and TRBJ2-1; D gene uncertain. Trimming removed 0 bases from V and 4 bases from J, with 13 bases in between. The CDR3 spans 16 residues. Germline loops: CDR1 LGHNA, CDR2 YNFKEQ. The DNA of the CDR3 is TGTGCCAGCAGCCAAGATTTGGCGGTTGATTACAATGAGCAGTTCTTC. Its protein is CASSQDLAVDYNEQFF.

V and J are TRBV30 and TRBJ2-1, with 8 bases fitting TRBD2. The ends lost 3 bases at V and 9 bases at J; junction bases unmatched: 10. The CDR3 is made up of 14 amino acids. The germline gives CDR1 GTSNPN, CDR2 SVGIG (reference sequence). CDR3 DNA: TGTGCCTGGAGCGGTGGCGGGGGGCCTCGTGAGCAGTTCTTC. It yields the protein CAWSGGGGPREQFF.

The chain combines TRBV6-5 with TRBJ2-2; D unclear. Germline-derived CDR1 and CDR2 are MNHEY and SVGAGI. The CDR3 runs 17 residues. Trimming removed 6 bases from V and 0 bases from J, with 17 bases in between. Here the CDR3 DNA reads TGTGCCAGCAGCTTATTCGGTCATAGCTCGAACACCGGGGAGCTGTTTTTT. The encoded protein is CASSLFGHSSNTGELFF.

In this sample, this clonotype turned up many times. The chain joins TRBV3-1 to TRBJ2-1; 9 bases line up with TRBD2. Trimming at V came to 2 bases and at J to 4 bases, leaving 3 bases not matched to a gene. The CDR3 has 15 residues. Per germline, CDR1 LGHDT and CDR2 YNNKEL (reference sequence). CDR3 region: CASSQPLAGYNEQFF. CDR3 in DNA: TGTGCCAGCAGCCAACCTCTAGCGGGGTACAATGAGCAGTTCTTC.

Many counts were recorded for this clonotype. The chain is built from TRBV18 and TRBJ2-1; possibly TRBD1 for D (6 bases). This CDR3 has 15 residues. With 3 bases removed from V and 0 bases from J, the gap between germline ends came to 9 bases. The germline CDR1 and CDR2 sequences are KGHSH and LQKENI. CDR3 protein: CASSPGQSSYNEQFF. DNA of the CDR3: TGTGCCAGCTCACCCGGACAGAGCTCCTACAATGAGCAGTTCTTC.

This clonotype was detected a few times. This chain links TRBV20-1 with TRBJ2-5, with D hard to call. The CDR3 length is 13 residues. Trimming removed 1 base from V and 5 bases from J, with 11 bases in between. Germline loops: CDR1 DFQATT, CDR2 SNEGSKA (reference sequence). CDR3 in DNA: TGCAGTGCTAGAGTGGCCAATGGGGAGACCCAGTACTTC. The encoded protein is CSARVANGETQYF.

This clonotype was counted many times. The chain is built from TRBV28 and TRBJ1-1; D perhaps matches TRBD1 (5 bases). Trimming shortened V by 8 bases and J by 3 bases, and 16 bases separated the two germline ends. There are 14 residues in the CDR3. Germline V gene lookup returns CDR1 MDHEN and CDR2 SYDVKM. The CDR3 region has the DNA TGTGCCAGCTCACCAAGGGGCGCGGACACTGAAGCTTTCTTT. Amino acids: CASSPRGADTEAFF.

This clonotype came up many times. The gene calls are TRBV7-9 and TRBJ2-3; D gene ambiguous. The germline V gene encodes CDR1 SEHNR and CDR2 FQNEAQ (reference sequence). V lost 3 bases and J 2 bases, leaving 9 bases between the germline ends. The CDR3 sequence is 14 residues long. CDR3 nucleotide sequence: TGTGCCAGCAGCTTTTCGTGGGACACAGATACGCAGTATTTT. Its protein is CASSFSWDTDTQYF.

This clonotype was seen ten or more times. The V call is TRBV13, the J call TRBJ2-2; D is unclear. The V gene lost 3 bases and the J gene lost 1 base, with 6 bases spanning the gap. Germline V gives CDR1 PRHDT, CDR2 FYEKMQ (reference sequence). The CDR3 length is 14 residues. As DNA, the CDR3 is TGTGCCAGCAGCTTTGACCAGAACACCGGGGAGCTGTTTTTT. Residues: CASSFDQNTGELFF.

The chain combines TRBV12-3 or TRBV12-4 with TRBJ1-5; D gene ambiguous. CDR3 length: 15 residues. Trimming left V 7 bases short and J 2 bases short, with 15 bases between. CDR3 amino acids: CASTSRGFGNQPQHF. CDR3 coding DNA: TGTGCCAGCACCTCTCGAGGGTTCGGCAATCAGCCCCAGCATTTT.

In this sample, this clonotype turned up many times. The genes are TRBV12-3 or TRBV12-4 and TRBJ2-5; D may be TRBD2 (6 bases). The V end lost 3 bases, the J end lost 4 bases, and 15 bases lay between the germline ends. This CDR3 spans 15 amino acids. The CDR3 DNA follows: TGTGCCAGCAGTTTTTCCGGACTATCTCGAGAGACCCAGTACTTC. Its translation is CASSFSGLSRETQYF.

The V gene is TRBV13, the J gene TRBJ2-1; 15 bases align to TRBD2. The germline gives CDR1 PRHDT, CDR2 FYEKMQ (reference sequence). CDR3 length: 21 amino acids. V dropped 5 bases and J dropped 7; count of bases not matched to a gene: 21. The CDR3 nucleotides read TGTGCCAGCAGCACCAACGCGGGACTAGCGGGAGGCCGTGGATTCTTGAATGAGCAGTTCTTC. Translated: CASSTNAGLAGGRGFLNEQFF.

The CDR3 reads CASSINRYNSPLHF. CDR3 DNA: TGTGCCAGTAGTATTAACAGGTATAATTCACCCCTCCACTTT. The V call is TRBV19, the J call TRBJ1-6; a possible D gene is TRBD1 (5 bases). The CDR3 consists of 14 residues. V was cut by 3 bases and J by 4 bases, with 7 bases left in between. Germline lookup yields CDR1 LNHDA and CDR2 SQIVND (reference sequence).

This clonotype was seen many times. The CDR3 loop reads CASSPRLVNEQYF. The CDR3 nucleotides are TGTGCCAGCTCACCACGGCTAGTGAACGAGCAGTACTTC. The chain recombines TRBV18 with TRBJ2-7; D not resolved. V was trimmed by 1 base and J by 5 bases, leaving 9 bases between them. There are 13 residues in the CDR3. CDR1 and CDR2 (germline): KGHSH, LQKENI.

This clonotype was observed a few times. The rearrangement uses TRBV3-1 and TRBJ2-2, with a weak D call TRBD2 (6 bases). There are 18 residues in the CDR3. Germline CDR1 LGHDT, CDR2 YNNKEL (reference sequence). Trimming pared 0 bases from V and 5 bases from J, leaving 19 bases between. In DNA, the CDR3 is TGTGCCAGCAGCCAAGATCACTTGGGACTCGATGGGACCGGGGAGCTGTTTTTT. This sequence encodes CASSQDHLGLDGTGELFF.

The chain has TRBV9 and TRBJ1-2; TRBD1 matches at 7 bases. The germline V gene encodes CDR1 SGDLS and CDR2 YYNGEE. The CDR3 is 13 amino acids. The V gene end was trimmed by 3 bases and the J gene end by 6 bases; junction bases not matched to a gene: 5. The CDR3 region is CASSAQTGNGYTF. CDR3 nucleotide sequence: TGTGCCAGCAGCGCCCAGACAGGGAATGGCTACACCTTC.

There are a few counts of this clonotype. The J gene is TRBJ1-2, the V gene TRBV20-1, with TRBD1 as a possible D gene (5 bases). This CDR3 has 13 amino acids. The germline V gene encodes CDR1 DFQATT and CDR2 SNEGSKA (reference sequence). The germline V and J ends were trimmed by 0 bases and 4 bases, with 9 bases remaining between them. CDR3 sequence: CSARDRVSYGYTF. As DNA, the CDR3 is TGCAGTGCTAGAGACAGGGTTAGCTATGGCTACACCTTC.